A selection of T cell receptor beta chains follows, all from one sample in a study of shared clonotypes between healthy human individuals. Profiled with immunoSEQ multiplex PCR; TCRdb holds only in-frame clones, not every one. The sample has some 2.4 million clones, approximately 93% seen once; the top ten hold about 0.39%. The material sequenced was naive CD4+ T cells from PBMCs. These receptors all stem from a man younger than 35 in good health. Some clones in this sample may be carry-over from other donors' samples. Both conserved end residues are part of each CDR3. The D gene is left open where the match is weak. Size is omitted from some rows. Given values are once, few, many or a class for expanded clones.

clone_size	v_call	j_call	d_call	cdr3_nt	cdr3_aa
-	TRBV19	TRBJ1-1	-	TGTGCCAGTAGAAATACCCCGGGACATTACACTGAAGCTTTCTTT	CASRNTPGHYTEAFF
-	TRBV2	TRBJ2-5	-	TGTGCCACCCAAGGGCAGAGACAAGAGACCCAGTACTTC	CATQGQRQETQYF
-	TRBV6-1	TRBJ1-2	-	TGTGCCAGCTTTCCGTTAGGAGGGCTCTATGGCTACACCTTC	CASFPLGGLYGYTF
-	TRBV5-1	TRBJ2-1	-	TGCGCCAGCAGCTTGGGGGGGTTATCCTACAATGAGCAGTTCTTC	CASSLGGLSYNEQFF
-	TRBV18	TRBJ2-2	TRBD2	TGTGCCAGCTCACAGGGACTAGCGCAAAACACCGGGGAGCTGTTTTTT	CASSQGLAQNTGELFF
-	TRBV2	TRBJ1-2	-	TGTGCCAGCAGGGAGGGACCCAACTATGGCTACACCTTC	CASREGPNYGYTF
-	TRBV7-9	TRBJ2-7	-	TGTGCCAGCAGCTTTGCTAGGGTGCTAGACGAGCAGTACTTC	CASSFARVLDEQYF
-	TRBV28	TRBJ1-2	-	TGTGCCAGCAGTTTACAGACTGGCGTTAACTATGGCTACACCTTC	CASSLQTGVNYGYTF
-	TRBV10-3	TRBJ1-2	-	TGTGCCATCAGTGAGTACACAGCCTTCTATGGCTACACCTTC	CAISEYTAFYGYTF
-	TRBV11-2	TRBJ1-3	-	TGTGCCAGCAGCTTAGGGGGGAAGACTGGAAACACCATATATTTT	CASSLGGKTGNTIYF
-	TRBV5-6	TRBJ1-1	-	TGTGCCAGCAGCTTGGAGGGTTTCGACACTGAAGCTTTCTTT	CASSLEGFDTEAFF
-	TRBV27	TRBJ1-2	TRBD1	TGTGCCAGCAGACCCGGGACAGGGGGCGGGAGCTACACCTTC	CASRPGTGGGSYTF
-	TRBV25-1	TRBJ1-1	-	TGTGCCAGCAGTTATCGAGGACGTAACACTGAAGCTTTCTTT	CASSYRGRNTEAFF
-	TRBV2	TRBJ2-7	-	TGTGCCAGCAGGAACAGGGTCGGGGAGCAGTACTTC	CASRNRVGEQYF
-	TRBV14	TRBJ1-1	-	TGTGCCAGCAGCCAAAGGAGGGGGTCTGAAGCTTTCTTT	CASSQRRGSEAFF
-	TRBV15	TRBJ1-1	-	TGTGCCACCAGCAGTCGTTCGACAGGATCACCTGAAGCTTTCTTT	CATSSRSTGSPEAFF
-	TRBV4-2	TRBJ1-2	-	TGTGCCAGCAGCCAAGATGGGGGAGCTAACTATGGCTACACCTTC	CASSQDGGANYGYTF
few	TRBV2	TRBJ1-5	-	TGTGCCAGCAGTTGGGACTCCGGACAGCCCCAGCATTTT	CASSWDSGQPQHF
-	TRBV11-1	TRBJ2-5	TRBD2	TGTGCCAGCAGCCGGGGGATGACTAGCCCCGGAATGGAGACCCAGTACTTC	CASSRGMTSPGMETQYF
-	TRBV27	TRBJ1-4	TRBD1	TGTGCCAGCGCACAGGGGGCGAGTAGGGAAAAACTGTTTTTT	CASAQGASREKLFF
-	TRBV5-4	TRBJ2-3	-	TGTGCCAGCAGCGAGGACCCAGATACGCAGTATTTT	CASSEDPDTQYF
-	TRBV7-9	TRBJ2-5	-	TGTGCCAGCAGCTTATCTAGGGGGAAAGAGACCCAGTACTTC	CASSLSRGKETQYF
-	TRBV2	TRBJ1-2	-	TGTGCCAGCACAGGGGTCGAGAGATTTGGCTACACCTTC	CASTGVERFGYTF
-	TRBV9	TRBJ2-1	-	TGTGCCAGCAGCGTACAGGGCAGCTACAATGAGCAGTTCTTC	CASSVQGSYNEQFF
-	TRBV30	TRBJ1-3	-	TGTGCCTGGAAAAACCCGGGACTAAGAGGCTCTGGAAACACCATATATTTT	CAWKNPGLRGSGNTIYF
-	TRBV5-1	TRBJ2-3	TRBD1	TGCGCCAGCAGCTCGGGACAGTCAGATACGCAGTATTTT	CASSSGQSDTQYF
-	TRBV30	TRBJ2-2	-	TGTGCCTGGACTCGGGGCTCAGCCCAGGCCGGGGAGCTGTTTTTT	CAWTRGSAQAGELFF
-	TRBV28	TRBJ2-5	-	TGTGCCAGCAGTTGGGACCGCCCCGGGACCCAGTACTTC	CASSWDRPGTQYF
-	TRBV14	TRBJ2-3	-	TGTGCCAGCAGCAGGCTACTGGGTGGCGCAGATACGCAGTATTTT	CASSRLLGGADTQYF
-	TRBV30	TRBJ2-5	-	TGTGCCTGGAGTGAGGAGACCCAGTACTTC	CAWSEETQYF
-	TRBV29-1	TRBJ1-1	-	TGCAGCGTTGGTCGGGGGGCGAACACTGAAGCTTTCTTT	CSVGRGANTEAFF
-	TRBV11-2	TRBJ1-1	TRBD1	TGTGCCAGCACCCCTTTACAGGGGCGGAACACTGAAGCTTTCTTT	CASTPLQGRNTEAFF
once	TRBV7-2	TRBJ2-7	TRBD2	TGTGCCAGCAGCCGAAGGACTAGCGGCTCCTACGAGCAGTACTTC	CASSRRTSGSYEQYF
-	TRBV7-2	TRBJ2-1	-	TGTGCCAGCAGCTCACCCAGCCGGGGCGAGCAGTTCTTC	CASSSPSRGEQFF
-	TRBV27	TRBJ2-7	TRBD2	TGTGCCAGCAGTTTTGGGGCTAGCGGGGTCGAGCAGTACTTC	CASSFGASGVEQYF
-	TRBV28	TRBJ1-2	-	TGTGCCAGCAGCTATACTACGGCAGGGGTCAATGGCTACACCTTC	CASSYTTAGVNGYTF
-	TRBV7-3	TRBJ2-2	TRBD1	TGTGCCAGCAGCCTCGGGACAGGGCATACCGGGGAGCTGTTTTTT	CASSLGTGHTGELFF
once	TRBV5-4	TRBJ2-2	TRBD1	TGTGCCAGCAGCTTCCTTGGATGGGACAGGACCACCGGGGAGCTGTTTTTT	CASSFLGWDRTTGELFF
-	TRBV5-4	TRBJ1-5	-	TGTGCCAGCAGTCTGGGCCCGAAGGGTGGCAATCAGCCCCAGCATTTT	CASSLGPKGGNQPQHF
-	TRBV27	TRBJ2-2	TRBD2	TGTGCCAGCAGTCCCTTAGGGCGGACTAGCGGACTTAACACCGGGGAGCTGTTTTTT	CASSPLGRTSGLNTGELFF
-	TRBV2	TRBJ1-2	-	TGTGCCAGCAGTAGCAGAACGCGGATCTATGGCTACACCTTC	CASSSRTRIYGYTF
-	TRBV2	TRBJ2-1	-	TGTGCCAGCAGTGAAGAGGCCCCGGGACAAATATACAATGAGCAGTTCTTC	CASSEEAPGQIYNEQFF
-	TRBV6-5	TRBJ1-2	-	TGTGCCAGCAGCCCAAGGGCTATGGTTGGTGGCTACACCTTC	CASSPRAMVGGYTF
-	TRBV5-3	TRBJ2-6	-	TGTGCCAGAAGCTCGTTACCCCCGGGAACTGGGGCCAACGTCCTGACTTTC	CARSSLPPGTGANVLTF
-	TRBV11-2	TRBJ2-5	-	TGTGCCAGCAGCTTTCGGGGGGCAGAGACCCAGTACTTC	CASSFRGAETQYF